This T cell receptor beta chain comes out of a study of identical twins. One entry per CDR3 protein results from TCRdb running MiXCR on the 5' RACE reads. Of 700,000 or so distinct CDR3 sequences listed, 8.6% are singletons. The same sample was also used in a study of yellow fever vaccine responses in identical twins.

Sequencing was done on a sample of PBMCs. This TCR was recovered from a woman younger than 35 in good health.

This chain's CDR3 is CAWSVGQGSYEQYF. For the CDR3, the DNA is TGTGCCTGGAGTGTTGGGCAGGGATCCTACGAGCAGTACTTC. The V call is TRBV30, the J call TRBJ2-7; perhaps TRBD1 as D (5 bases). The CDR3 length is 14 residues. The germline CDR1 and CDR2 sequences are GTSNPN and SVGIG (reference sequence). V was shortened by 0 bases and J by 1 base, with 10 bases between the two germline ends.